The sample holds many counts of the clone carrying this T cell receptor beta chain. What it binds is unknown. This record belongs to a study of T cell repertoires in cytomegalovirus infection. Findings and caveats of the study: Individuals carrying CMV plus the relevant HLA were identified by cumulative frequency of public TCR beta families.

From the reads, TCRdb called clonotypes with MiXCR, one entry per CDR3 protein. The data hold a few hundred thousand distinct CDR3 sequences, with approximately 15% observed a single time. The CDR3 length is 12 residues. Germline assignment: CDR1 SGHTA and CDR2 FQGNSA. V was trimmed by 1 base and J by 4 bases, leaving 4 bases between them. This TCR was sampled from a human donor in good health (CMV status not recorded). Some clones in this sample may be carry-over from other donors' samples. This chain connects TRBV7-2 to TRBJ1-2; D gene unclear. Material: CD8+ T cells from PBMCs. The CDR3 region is CASSLEGYGYTF. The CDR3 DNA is TGTGCCAGCAGCTTAGAGGGCTATGGCTACACCTTC.